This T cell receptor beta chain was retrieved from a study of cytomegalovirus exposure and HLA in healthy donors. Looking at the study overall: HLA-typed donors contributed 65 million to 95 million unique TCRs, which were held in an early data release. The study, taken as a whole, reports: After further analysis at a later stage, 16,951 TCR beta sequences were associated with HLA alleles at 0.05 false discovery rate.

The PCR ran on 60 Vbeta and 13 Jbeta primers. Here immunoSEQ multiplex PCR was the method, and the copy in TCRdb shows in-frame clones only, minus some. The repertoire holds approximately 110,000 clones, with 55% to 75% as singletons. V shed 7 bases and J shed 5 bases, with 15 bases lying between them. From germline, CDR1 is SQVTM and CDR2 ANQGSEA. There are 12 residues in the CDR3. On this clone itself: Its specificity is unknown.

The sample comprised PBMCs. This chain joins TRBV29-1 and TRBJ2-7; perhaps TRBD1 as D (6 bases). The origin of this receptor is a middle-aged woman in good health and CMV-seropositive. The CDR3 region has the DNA TGCAGCGCCTCCCAGGGGTTAGACGAGCAGTACTTC. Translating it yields CSASQGLDEQYF.